The T cell receptor beta chain described here comes from a study of T cells in Graves' hyperthyroidism and ophthalmopathy. Comment on this clonotype: Its antigen remains unknown.

Study findings and constraints: Expanded thyroid clonotypes (above 0.001) were mostly also found in blood. A model of 13 V-J features distinguished ophthalmopathy from stable hyperthyroidism.

The CDR3 totals 15 residues. CDR1 and CDR2 (germline): SGHVS, FNYEAQ. Trimming pared 1 base from V and 4 bases from J, leaving 11 bases between. Any patient presenting with uncontrolled infection, other autoimmune disease, pregnancy or lactation was left out. The study based diagnoses on clinical symptoms, serum thyroxine and TRAb, thyroid ultrasound and orbital computed tomography. RNA transcripts provided the source from which TCR beta CDR3 regions were amplified. The HTBI primer set was used in a first-round RT-PCR of the TCR CDR3. TCRdb redid the calling of the multiplex PCR reads with MiXCR, one entry per CDR3 protein. The table records 500,000 to 800,000 distinct CDR3 sequences, about 45% of them present only once.

Sequencing was carried out using peripheral blood or thyroid tissue (not recorded which). This TCR was recovered from an adult man with Graves' disease, either hyperthyroidism or ophthalmopathy (not recorded which). V and J are TRBV7-6 and TRBJ1-5, with unresolved D. CDR3 protein: CASSLVGIANQPQHF. CDR3 coding DNA: TGTGCCAGCAGCTTAGTAGGGATCGCGAATCAGCCCCAGCATTTT.